This T cell receptor (beta chain) was sequenced during a study of Ad26.COV2.S vaccination and SARS-CoV-2 variants (dated by TCRdb to the early 2020s). In terms of the full investigation: Donors in the vaccine arm were drawn from COV1001, a phase I-IIa trial of Ad26.COV2.S in healthy adults that was multicentre, randomized, double-blind and placebo-controlled. Dosing of Ad26.COV2.S was intramuscular, at either 5x10^10 or 1x10^11 viral particles, delivered as one shot or as two shots spaced 56 days apart. TCRbeta repertoire sequencing was used to assess the specificity and breadth of SARS-CoV-2-reactive T cell receptors after Ad26.COV2.S vaccination. A total of around 32 samples were included in the TCR-sequenced set, comprising roughly 19 Ad26.COV2.S vaccine recipients, 5 placebo recipients and 8 SARS-CoV-2 convalescent individuals. Trial participants were randomized into five groups of five, in which low-dose or high-dose Ad26.COV2.S was given once or twice, or placebo was given on both occasions. Throughout the experiments and outcome assessment, investigators stayed blinded to trial group allocation. Overall study outcomes, separate from this receptor: Ad26.COV2.S recipients had higher spike-specific TCR breadth than placebo recipients (P = 0.0014). After vaccination, spike-specific CD8+ and CD4+ T cell responses were reported to show substantial breadth. The authors noted that the TCR breadth and depth analyses may have underestimated total T cell responses. Vaccine and placebo recipients had comparable non-spike TCR breadth, which fits with the vaccine containing only spike. Comparing responses between vaccine doses or regimens was not something the study was powered to do.

A remark on this clone: Its binding antigen is unknown. The input lacks base qualities; no much larger clone sits a single base away.

The immunoSEQ Assay was used to sequence TCRbeta CDR3 regions. After extraction, genomic DNA underwent amplification by bias-controlled multiplex PCR, followed by high-throughput sequencing. On the study's bioinformatics: To quantify the absolute abundance of every unique TCRbeta CDR3 region, sequences were collapsed and filtered. T cell fraction was estimated by normalizing TCRbeta template counts to usable DNA, which was measured by amplifying reference genes present in all nucleated cells. Repertoire TCRs were annotated as SARS-CoV-2-specific when V gene, CDR3 amino acid sequence and J gene were exactly matched to a known reactive TCR set. The reference SARS-CoV-2 TCR set came from MIRA and was filtered for enrichment in COVID-19-positive ImmuneCODE repertoires, removing public or cross-reactive TCRs. Based on the MIRA antigens, annotated TCRs were further analysed at the level of specific ORF or position within ORF. Depth was the summed frequency of annotated unique rearrangements, while breadth was defined as annotated unique rearrangements over total unique productive rearrangements. Two-sided Wilcoxon rank-sum tests were applied when comparing TCR breadth between groups. Entries here come from immuneACCESS through TCRdb and include only in-frame sequences with V and J called. Some clones fail to appear in such tables; in the studies checked, an unresolved V gene covers under half of the shortfall, and the cause of the remainder is unknown. D and trimming were read from the DNA, whereas the V and J calls and clone size are those reported in that table. The sample has about 470,000 clones on record, around 90% of them singletons. Clones ranked in the top ten supply around 4.5% of the sample.

The treatment or condition label here, explained by the study, means: around 19 received Ad26.COV2.S at low or high dose, single or two shots; a few received placebo; per-sample allocation not given. For vaccine and placebo recipients, the sequenced repertoires came from samples collected on day 63 after the first injection. In Cohort 1b, about 27 adults aged 18-55 years were enrolled at a single site in Boston, USA, between 29 July and 7 August 2020. Ad26.COV2.S consisted of a replication-incompetent adenovirus type 26 vector by which a prefusion-stabilized SARS-CoV-2 spike protein from the original Wuhan strain was expressed. This specimen consisted of peripheral blood, obtained in a trial of Ad26.COV2.S vaccine versus placebo. This TCR derives from a person aged 18-60 years who received the Ad26.COV2.S COVID-19 vaccine or a placebo.

The CDR3 reads CARKYERPYEQYF. The nucleotide sequence reads TGTGCCAGAAAATACGAAAGACCATACGAGCAGTACTTC. The chain is made from TRBV14 and TRBJ2-7; confidence is insufficient to name the D gene. CDR1 SGHDN and CDR2 FVKESK were looked up in the germline V gene. At the junction V is shortened by 9 bases and J by 4 bases, with 16 bases in between. The CDR3 runs 13 residues from the cysteine to the phenylalanine. Solely the CDR3 DNA is kept, with 39 bases framed from the first base.